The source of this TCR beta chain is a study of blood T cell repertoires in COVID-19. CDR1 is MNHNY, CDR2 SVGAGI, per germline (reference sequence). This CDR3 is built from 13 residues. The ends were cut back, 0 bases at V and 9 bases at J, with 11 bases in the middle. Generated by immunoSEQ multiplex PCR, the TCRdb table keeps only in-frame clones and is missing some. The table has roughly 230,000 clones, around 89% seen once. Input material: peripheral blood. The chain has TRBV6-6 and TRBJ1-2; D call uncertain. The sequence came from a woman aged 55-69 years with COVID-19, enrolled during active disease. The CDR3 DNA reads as TGTGCCAGCAGTTACTCGAGTGGGCTGAGCTACACCTTC. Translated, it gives CASSYSSGLSYTF.